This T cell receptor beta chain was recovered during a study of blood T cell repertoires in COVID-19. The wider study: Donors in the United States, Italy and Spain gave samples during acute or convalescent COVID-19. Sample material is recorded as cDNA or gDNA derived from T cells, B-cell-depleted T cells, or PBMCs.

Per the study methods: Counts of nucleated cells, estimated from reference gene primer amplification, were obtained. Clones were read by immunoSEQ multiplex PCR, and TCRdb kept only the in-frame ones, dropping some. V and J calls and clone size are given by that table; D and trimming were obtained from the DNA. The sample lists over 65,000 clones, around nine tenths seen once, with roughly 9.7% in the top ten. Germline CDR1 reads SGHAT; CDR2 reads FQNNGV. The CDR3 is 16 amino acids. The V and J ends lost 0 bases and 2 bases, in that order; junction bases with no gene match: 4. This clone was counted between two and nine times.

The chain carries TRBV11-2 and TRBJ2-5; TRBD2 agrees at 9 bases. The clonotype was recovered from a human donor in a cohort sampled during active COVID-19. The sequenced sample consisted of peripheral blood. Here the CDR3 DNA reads TGTGCCAGCAGCTTAGATATCCTAGCGGGACAAGAGACCCAGTACTTC. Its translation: CASSLDILAGQETQYF.